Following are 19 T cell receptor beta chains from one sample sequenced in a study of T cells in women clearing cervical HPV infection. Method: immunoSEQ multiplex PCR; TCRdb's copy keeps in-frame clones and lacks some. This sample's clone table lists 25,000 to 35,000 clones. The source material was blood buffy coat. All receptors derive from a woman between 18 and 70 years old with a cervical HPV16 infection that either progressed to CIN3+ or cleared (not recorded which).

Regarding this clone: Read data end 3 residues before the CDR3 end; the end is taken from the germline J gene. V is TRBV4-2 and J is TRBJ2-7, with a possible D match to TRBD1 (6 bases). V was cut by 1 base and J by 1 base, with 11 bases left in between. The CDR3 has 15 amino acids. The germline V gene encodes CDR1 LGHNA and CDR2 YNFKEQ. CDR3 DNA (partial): TGTGCCAGCAGCCAAGGGCCGCAGGGGTCCTACGAG. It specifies CASSQGPQGSYE. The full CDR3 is CASSQGPQGSYEQYF.

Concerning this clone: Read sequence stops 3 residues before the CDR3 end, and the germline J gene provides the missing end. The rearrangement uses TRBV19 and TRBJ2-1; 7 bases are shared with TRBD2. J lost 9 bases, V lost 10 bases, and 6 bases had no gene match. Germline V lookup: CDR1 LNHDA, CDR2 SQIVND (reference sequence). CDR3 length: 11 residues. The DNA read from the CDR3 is TGTGCCATACCGGGGGGATTTGAG. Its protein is CAIPGGFE. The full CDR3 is CAIPGGFEQFF.

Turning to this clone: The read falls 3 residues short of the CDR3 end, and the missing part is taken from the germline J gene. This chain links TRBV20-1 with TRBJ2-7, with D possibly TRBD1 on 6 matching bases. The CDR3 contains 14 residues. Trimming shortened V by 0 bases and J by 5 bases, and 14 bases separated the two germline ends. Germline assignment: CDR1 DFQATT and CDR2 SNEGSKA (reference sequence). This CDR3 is CSARDKGVVHEQYF. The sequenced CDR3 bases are TGCAGTGCTAGAGATAAGGGGGTAGTACACGAG.

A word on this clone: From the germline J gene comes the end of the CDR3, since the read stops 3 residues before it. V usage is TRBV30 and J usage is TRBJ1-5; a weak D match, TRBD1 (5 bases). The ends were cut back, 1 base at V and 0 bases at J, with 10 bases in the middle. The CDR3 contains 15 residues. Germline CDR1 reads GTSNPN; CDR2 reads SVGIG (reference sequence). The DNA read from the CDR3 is TGTGCCTGGAGTGAACAGGTATATAGCAATCAGCCC. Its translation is CAWSEQVYSNQP. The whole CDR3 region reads CAWSEQVYSNQPQHF.

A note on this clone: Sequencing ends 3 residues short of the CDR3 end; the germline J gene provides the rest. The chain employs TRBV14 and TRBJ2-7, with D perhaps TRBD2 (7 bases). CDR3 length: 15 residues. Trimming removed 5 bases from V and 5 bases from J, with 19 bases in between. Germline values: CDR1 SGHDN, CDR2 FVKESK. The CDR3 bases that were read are TGTGCCAGCAGCAAGCCCTACGACGGGGGGCACGAG. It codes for CASSKPYDGGHE. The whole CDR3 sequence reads CASSKPYDGGHEQYF.

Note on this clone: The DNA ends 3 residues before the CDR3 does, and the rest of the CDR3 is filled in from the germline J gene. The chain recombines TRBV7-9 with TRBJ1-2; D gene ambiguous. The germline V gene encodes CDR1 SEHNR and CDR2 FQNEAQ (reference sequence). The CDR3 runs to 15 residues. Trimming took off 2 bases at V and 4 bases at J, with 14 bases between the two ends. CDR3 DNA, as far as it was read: TGTGCCAGCAGCTTAAGGCACCCCCCTCTCTATGGC. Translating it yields CASSLRHPPLYG. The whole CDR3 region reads CASSLRHPPLYGYTF.

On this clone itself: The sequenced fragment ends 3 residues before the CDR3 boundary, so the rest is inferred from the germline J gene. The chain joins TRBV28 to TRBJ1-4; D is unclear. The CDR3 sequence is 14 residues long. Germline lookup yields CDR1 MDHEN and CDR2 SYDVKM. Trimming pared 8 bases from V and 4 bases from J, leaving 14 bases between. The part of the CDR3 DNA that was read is TGTGCCAGCGCGGGGAAGGGCCTTAATGAAAAA. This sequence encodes CASAGKGLNEK. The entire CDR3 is CASAGKGLNEKLFF.

CDR3 in amino acids: CASSIERQGYPFKPQYF. The CDR3 bases that were read are TGTGCCAGTAGTATAGAGAGACAGGGGTATCCCTTTAAGCCG. The V gene is TRBV19, the J gene TRBJ2-3; 8 bases are shared with TRBD1. Sequencing ends 3 residues short of the CDR3 end; the germline J gene provides the rest. CDR1 and CDR2 (germline): LNHDA, SQIVND (reference sequence). The CDR3 runs to 17 residues.

The sequenced CDR3 bases are TGCGCCAGCAGCCTCCAAGCGGGGGAATACACTGAA. This sequence encodes CASSLQAGEYTE. The full CDR3 protein reads CASSLQAGEYTEAFF. V usage is TRBV4-1 and J usage is TRBJ1-1; D is possibly TRBD1 (5 bases). The sequenced fragment ends 3 residues before the CDR3 boundary, so the rest is inferred from the germline J gene. Per the germline V gene, CDR1 is MGHRA and CDR2 is YSYEKL. The CDR3 length is 15 residues. Trimming removed 4 bases at V and 3 bases at J, with 15 bases between.

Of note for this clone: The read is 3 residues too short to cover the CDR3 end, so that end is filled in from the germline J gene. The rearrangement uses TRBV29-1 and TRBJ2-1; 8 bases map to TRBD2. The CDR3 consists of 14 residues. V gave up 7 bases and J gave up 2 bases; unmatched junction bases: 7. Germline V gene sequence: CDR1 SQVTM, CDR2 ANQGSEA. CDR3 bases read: TGCAGCGCAGGAGAAGCGGGAGCCTACAATGAG. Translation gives CSAGEAGAYNE. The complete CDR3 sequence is CSAGEAGAYNEQFF.

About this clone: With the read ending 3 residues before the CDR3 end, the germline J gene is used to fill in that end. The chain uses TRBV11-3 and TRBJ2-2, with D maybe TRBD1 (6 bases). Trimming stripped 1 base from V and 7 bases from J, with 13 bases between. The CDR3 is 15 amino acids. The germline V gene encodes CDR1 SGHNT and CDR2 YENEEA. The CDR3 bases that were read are TGTGCCAGCAGCTTAGGGACAGAATTATTCGGGGAG. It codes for CASSLGTELFGE. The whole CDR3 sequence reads CASSLGTELFGELFF.

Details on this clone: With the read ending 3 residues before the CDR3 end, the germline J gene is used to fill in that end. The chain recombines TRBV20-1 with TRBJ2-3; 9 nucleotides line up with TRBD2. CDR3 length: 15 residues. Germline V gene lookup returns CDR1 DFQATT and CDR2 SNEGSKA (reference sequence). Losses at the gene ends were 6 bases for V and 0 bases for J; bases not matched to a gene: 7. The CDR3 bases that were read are TGCAGTGCACCGCGGACTAGCGCCAGCACAGATACG. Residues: CSAPRTSASTDT. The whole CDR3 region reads CSAPRTSASTDTQYF.

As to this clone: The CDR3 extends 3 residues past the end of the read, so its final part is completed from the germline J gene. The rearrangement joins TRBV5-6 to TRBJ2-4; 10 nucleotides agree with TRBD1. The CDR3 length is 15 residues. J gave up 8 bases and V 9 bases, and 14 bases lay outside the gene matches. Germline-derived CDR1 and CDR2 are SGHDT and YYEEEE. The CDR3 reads CATTHHGTGVYIQYF. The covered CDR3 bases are TGTGCCACCACTCATCACGGGACAGGGGTGTACATT.

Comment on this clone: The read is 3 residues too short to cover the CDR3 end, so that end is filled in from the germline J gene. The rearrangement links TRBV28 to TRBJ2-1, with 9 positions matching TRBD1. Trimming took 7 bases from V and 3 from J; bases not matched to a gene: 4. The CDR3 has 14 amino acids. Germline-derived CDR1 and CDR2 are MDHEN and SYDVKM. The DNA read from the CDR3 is TGTGCCAGCACTACAGGGGGCGGCTACAATGAG. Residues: CASTTGGGYNE. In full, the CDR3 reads CASTTGGGYNEQFF.

CDR3 residues: CASSSEGGTEAFF. Partial CDR3 DNA: TGTGCCAGCAGCTCCGAAGGGGGCACTGAA. The chain employs TRBV7-9 and TRBJ1-1, with D possibly matching TRBD1 (6 bases). The sequenced fragment ends 3 residues before the CDR3 boundary, so the rest is inferred from the germline J gene. Germline loops: CDR1 SEHNR, CDR2 FQNEAQ (reference sequence). V shed 4 bases and J shed 4 bases, with 10 bases lying between them. CDR3 length: 13 amino acids.

Incomplete CDR3 DNA: TGTGCCAGCTCGCCGGGACAGAACACTGAA. Translating gives CASSPGQNTE. The whole CDR3 protein reads CASSPGQNTEAFF. This chain joins TRBV18 and TRBJ1-1; D perhaps matches TRBD1 (6 bases). Coverage ceases 3 residues before the CDR3 finishes, and the germline J gene fills in the end. This CDR3 is built from 13 residues. Trimming cost V 6 bases and J 1 base, with 9 bases left between them. Germline CDR1 KGHSH, CDR2 LQKENI. Complete variable domain (other parts from reference TRBV18 and TRBJ1-1): NAGVMQNPRHLVRRRGQEARLRCSPMKGHSHVYWYRQLPEEGLKFMVYLQKENIIDESGMPKERFSAEFPKEGPSILRIQQVVRGDSAAYFCASSPGQNTEAFFGQGTRLTVV.

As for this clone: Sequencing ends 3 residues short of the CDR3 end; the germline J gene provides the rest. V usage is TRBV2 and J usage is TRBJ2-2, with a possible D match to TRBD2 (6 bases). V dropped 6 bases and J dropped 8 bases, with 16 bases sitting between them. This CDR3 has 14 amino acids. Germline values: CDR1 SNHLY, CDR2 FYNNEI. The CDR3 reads CASSPKSGSGELFF. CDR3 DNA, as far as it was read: TGTGCCAGCAGCCCTAAAAGCGGGTCGGGGGAG.

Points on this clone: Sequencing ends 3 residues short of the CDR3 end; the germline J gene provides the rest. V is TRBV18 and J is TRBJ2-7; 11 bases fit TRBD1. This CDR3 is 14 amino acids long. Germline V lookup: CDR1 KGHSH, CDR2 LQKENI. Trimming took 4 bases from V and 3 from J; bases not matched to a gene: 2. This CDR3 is CASSQGQGGYEQYF. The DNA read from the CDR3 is TGTGCCAGCTCACAGGGACAGGGGGGCTACGAG.

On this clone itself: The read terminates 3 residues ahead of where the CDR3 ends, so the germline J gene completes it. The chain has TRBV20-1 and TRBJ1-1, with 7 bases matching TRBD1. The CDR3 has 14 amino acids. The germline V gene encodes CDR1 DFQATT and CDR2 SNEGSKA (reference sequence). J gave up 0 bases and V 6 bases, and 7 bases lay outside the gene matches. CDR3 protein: CSAVPGGMNTEAFF. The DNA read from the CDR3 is TGCAGTGCCGTGCCAGGGGGGATGAACACTGAA.